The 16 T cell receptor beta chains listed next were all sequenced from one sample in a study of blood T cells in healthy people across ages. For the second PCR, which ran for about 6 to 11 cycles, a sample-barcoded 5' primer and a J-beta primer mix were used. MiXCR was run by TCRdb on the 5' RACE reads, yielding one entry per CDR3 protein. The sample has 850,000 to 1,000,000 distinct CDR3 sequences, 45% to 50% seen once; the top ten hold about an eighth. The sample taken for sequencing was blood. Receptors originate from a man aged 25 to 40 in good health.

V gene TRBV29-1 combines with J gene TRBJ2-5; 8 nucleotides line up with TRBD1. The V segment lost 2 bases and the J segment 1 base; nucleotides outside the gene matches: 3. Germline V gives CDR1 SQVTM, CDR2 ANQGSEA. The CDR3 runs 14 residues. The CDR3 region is CSVEITGGQETQYF. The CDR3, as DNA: TGCAGCGTTGAAATTACAGGGGGCCAAGAGACCCAGTACTTC. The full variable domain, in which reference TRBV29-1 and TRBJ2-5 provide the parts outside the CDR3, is SAVISQKPSRDICQRGTSLTIQCQVDSQVTMMFWYRQQPGQSLTLIATANQGSEATYESGFVIDKFPISRPNLTFSTLTVSNMSPEDSSIYLCSVEITGGQETQYFGPGTRLLVL.

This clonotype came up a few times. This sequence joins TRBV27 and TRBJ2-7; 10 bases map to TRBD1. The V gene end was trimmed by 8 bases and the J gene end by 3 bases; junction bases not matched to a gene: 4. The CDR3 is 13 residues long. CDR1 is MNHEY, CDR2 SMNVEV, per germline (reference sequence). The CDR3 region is CASGTGVNYEQYF. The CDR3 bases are TGTGCCAGCGGGACAGGGGTAAACTACGAGCAGTACTTC.

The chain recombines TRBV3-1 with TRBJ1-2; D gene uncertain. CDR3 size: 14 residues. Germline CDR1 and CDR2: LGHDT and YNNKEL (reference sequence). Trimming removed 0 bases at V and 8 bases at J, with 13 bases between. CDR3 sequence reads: CASSQDPQSVGYTF. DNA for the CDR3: TGTGCCAGCAGCCAAGACCCGCAATCGGTAGGCTACACCTTC.

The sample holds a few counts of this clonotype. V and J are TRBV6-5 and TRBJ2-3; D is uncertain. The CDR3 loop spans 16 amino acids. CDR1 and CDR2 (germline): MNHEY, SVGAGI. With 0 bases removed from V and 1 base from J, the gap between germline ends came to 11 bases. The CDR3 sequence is CASSYSSRLGTDTQYF. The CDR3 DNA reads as TGTGCCAGCAGTTACTCGAGTCGCCTTGGCACAGATACGCAGTATTTT.

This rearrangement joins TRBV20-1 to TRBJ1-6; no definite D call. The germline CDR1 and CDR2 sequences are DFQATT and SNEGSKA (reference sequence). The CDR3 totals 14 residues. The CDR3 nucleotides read TGCACCCTTAAACGGAGCCTCGATAATTCACCCCTCCACTTT. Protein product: CTLKRSLDNSPLHF.

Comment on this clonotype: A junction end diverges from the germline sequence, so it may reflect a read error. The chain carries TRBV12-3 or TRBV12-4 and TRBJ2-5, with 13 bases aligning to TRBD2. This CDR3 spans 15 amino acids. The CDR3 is CASRTSGGLQGTQYF. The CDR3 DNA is TGTGCCAGCAGGACTAGCGGGGGGTTACAAGGGACCCAGTACTTC.

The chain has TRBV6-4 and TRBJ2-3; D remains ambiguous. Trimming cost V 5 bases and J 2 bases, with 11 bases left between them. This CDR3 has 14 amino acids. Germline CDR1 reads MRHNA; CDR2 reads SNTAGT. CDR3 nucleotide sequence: TGTGCCAGCAGTTACAGTCATTCCACAGATACGCAGTATTTT. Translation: CASSYSHSTDTQYF.

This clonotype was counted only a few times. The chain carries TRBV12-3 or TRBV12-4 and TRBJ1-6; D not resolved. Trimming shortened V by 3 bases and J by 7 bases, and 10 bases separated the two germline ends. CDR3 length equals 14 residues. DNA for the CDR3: TGTGCCAGCAGTTTTACGGTAGCCAATTCACCCCTCCACTTT. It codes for CASSFTVANSPLHF.

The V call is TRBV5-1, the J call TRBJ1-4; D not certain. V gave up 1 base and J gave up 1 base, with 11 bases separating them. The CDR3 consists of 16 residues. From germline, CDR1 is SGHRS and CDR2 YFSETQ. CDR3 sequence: CASSLNVHQTNEKLFF. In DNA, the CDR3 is TGCGCCAGCAGCTTGAATGTACACCAAACTAATGAAAAACTGTTTTTT.

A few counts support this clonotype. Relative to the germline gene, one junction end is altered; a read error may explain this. CDR3 loop: CASSLAGGDFNEQFF. CDR3 nucleotide sequence: TGTGCCAGCAGCCTAGCGGGGGGGGACTTCAATGAGCAGTTCTTC. V usage is TRBV7-8 and J usage is TRBJ2-1; 12 bases fit TRBD2. CDR1 and CDR2 from the germline V gene are SGHVS and FQNEAQ. The CDR3 contains 15 residues.

Written as DNA, the CDR3 is TGTGCCAGCAGCGTAGGTAGTAACATGAACACTGAAGCTTTCTTT. Amino acid sequence: CASSVGSNMNTEAFF. The J gene is TRBJ1-1, the V gene TRBV9; D is ambiguous. The CDR3 extends over 15 amino acids. Trimming removed 0 bases from V and 0 bases from J, with 9 bases in between. CDR1 and CDR2 (germline): SGDLS, YYNGEE.

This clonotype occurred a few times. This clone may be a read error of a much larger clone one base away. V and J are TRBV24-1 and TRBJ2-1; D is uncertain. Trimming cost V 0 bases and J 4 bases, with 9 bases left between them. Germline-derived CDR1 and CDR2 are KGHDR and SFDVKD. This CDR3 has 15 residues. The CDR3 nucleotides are TGTGCCACCAGTGATTTGGGTGGGAATTACAATGAGCAGTTCTTC. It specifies CATSDLGGNYNEQFF.

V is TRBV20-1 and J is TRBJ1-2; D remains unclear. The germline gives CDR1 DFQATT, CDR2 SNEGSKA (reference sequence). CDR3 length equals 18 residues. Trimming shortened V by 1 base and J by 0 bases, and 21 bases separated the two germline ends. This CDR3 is CSARGLSVRDGPNYGYTF. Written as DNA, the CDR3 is TGCAGTGCTAGAGGCTTAAGCGTGAGAGACGGCCCTAACTATGGCTACACCTTC.

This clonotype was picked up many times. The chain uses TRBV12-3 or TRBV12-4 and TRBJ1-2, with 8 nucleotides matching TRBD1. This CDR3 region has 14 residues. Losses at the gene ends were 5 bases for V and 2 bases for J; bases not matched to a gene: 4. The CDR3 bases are TGTGCCAGCAGTGCCGGACAGGGCAACTATGGCTACACCTTC. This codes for CASSAGQGNYGYTF.

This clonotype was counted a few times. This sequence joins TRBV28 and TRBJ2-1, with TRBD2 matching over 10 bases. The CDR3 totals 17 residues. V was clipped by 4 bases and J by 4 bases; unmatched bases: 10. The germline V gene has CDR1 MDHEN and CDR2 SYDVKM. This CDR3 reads CASSSSGGATKYNEQFF. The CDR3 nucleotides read TGTGCCAGCAGTTCAAGCGGGGGGGCTACGAAGTACAATGAGCAGTTCTTC.

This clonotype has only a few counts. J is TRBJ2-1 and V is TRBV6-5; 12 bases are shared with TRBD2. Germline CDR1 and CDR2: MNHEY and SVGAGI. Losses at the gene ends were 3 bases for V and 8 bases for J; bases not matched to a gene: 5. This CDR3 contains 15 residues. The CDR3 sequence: CASSYSLAGGYEQFF. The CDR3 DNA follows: TGTGCCAGCAGTTATAGCCTAGCGGGGGGGTATGAGCAGTTCTTC.